These T cell receptor beta chains were read from a single sample in a study of Ad26.COV2.S vaccination and SARS-CoV-2 variants. This table comes from immunoSEQ multiplex PCR, and its TCRdb copy is limited to in-frame clones, with some not included. The profile shows roughly 380,000 clones, around 84% of them singletons. Source: peripheral blood, taken in a trial of Ad26.COV2.S vaccine versus placebo. All receptors derive from a person aged 18-65 years who received the Ad26.COV2.S COVID-19 vaccine or a placebo. The CDR3 runs from the conserved cysteine through the conserved F or W. The D gene is left open where the match is weak. Part of the rows lack a size; the others show once, few, many or a class for expanded clones.

v_call: TRBV5-6; j_call: TRBJ1-4; clone_size: once; d_call: .; cdr3_nt: TGTGCCAGCAGCTTGTCGGCAGGAACTAATGAAAAACTGTTTTTT; cdr3_aa: CASSLSAGTNEKLFF
v_call: TRBV7-9; j_call: TRBJ2-7; clone_size: .; d_call: .; cdr3_nt: TGTGCCAGCAGCTTAGGGGGGAGGAACGAGCAGTACTTC; cdr3_aa: CASSLGGRNEQYF
v_call: TRBV10-3; j_call: TRBJ1-2; clone_size: .; d_call: TRBD1; cdr3_nt: TGTGCCATCAGCCAGGACAGGAGCCATGGCTACACCTTC; cdr3_aa: CAISQDRSHGYTF
v_call: TRBV5-1; j_call: TRBJ2-1; clone_size: .; d_call: TRBD2; cdr3_nt: TGCGCCAGCAGCAGTGATCTAGCGGGAAAAATCAGCGAGCAGTTCTTC; cdr3_aa: CASSSDLAGKISEQFF
v_call: TRBV7-2; j_call: TRBJ1-1; clone_size: .; d_call: TRBD1; cdr3_nt: TGTGCCAGCAGCCGGGACAGGAACACTGAAGCTTTCTTT; cdr3_aa: CASSRDRNTEAFF
v_call: TRBV6-6; j_call: TRBJ2-2; clone_size: once; d_call: .; cdr3_nt: TGTGCCAGCAAGGGGACAACGAACACCGGGGAGCTGTTTTTT; cdr3_aa: CASKGTTNTGELFF
v_call: TRBV7-9; j_call: TRBJ1-4; clone_size: .; d_call: .; cdr3_nt: TGTGCCAGCAGCCTCCCCCCAGCGGGGGAAAATGAAAAACTGTTTTTT; cdr3_aa: CASSLPPAGENEKLFF
v_call: TRBV27; j_call: TRBJ2-1; clone_size: once; d_call: .; cdr3_nt: TGTGCCAGCGGGATGGGGCTTCCCTACAATGAGCAGTTCTTC; cdr3_aa: CASGMGLPYNEQFF
v_call: TRBV3-1/TRBV3-2; j_call: TRBJ2-2; clone_size: .; d_call: .; cdr3_nt: TGTGCCAGCAGCCAGCGCCAGGGGCGTAGCACCGGGGAGCTGTTTTTT; cdr3_aa: CASSQRQGRSTGELFF
v_call: TRBV28; j_call: TRBJ2-6; clone_size: once; d_call: TRBD2; cdr3_nt: TGTGCCAGCGGGGAGGGACTAGCGGGAAAATCTGGGGCCAACGTCCTGACTTTC; cdr3_aa: CASGEGLAGKSGANVLTF
v_call: TRBV6-2/TRBV6-3; j_call: TRBJ2-7; clone_size: .; d_call: .; cdr3_nt: TGTGCCAGCAGTTACGCCTTGCGGGCCTCCTACGAGCAGTACTTC; cdr3_aa: CASSYALRASYEQYF
v_call: TRBV5-1; j_call: TRBJ2-1; clone_size: .; d_call: .; cdr3_nt: TGCGCCAGCAGCTTGGATCTCAATGAGCAGTTCTTC; cdr3_aa: CASSLDLNEQFF
v_call: TRBV5-4; j_call: TRBJ1-2; clone_size: .; d_call: .; cdr3_nt: TGTGCCAGCAGCTTGGCCGTCCTACCTAACTATGGCTACACCTTC; cdr3_aa: CASSLAVLPNYGYTF
v_call: TRBV27; j_call: TRBJ2-2; clone_size: .; d_call: TRBD1; cdr3_nt: TGTGCCAGCAGTTTAGAGGGACAGACGTCGAACACCGGGGAGCTGTTTTTT; cdr3_aa: CASSLEGQTSNTGELFF
v_call: TRBV27; j_call: TRBJ1-2; clone_size: .; d_call: .; cdr3_nt: TGTGCCAGCAGTTTATGGGGCGGGGCGACAGCTAACTATGGCTACACCTTC; cdr3_aa: CASSLWGGATANYGYTF
v_call: TRBV2; j_call: TRBJ1-5; clone_size: .; d_call: .; cdr3_nt: TGTGCCAGCAGTCCGGTGGGGCGCAATCAGCCCCAGCATTTT; cdr3_aa: CASSPVGRNQPQHF
v_call: TRBV5-1; j_call: TRBJ1-2; clone_size: .; d_call: TRBD1; cdr3_nt: TGCGCCAGCAGCTGGACAGGGGACTATGGCTACACCTTC; cdr3_aa: CASSWTGDYGYTF
v_call: TRBV6-1; j_call: TRBJ2-2; clone_size: .; d_call: .; cdr3_nt: TGTGCCAGCAGTGAAGCGCCCCCCATGAACACCGGGGAGCTGTTTTTT; cdr3_aa: CASSEAPPMNTGELFF
v_call: TRBV2; j_call: TRBJ2-2; clone_size: .; d_call: .; cdr3_nt: TGTGCCAGCAGTGTACGGGAGATGAACACCGGGGAGCTGTTTTTT; cdr3_aa: CASSVREMNTGELFF
v_call: TRBV30; j_call: TRBJ1-5; clone_size: .; d_call: .; cdr3_nt: TGTGCCTGGAGTATAGAGAGGGATCAGCCCCAGCATTTT; cdr3_aa: CAWSIERDQPQHF
v_call: TRBV7-2; j_call: TRBJ2-3; clone_size: .; d_call: .; cdr3_nt: TGTGCCAGCAGCTCCGGGACTCGTAGCACAGATACGCAGTATTTT; cdr3_aa: CASSSGTRSTDTQYF
v_call: TRBV5-1; j_call: TRBJ2-2; clone_size: .; d_call: .; cdr3_nt: TGCGCCAGCAGCTTGGACGGGGTCGGGGAGCTGTTTTTT; cdr3_aa: CASSLDGVGELFF
v_call: TRBV18; j_call: TRBJ2-7; clone_size: .; d_call: .; cdr3_nt: TGTGCCAGCTCACCGAGTGCTAGGACCACCTACGAGCAGTACTTC; cdr3_aa: CASSPSARTTYEQYF
v_call: TRBV6-4; j_call: TRBJ1-1; clone_size: .; d_call: TRBD1; cdr3_nt: TGTGCCAGCAGACGAACCGAGACAGGGGCGACTGAAGCTTTCTTT; cdr3_aa: CASRRTETGATEAFF
v_call: TRBV6-2/TRBV6-3; j_call: TRBJ1-1; clone_size: .; d_call: .; cdr3_nt: TGTGCCAGCAGTTCCGCAGGGCCAAACACTGAAGCTTTCTTT; cdr3_aa: CASSSAGPNTEAFF
v_call: TRBV24-1; j_call: TRBJ2-1; clone_size: .; d_call: TRBD2; cdr3_nt: TGTGCCACCGGGCGGGCGGGAGGCCCCTACAATGAGCAGTTCTTC; cdr3_aa: CATGRAGGPYNEQFF
v_call: TRBV18; j_call: TRBJ1-1; clone_size: .; d_call: .; cdr3_nt: TGTGCCAGCGCCTTTTCGGAGAACACTGAAGCTTTCTTT; cdr3_aa: CASAFSENTEAFF
v_call: TRBV6-5; j_call: TRBJ2-7; clone_size: .; d_call: TRBD1; cdr3_nt: TGTGCCAGCAAGGCGCAGGGGGCAGTGGACGAGCAGTACTTC; cdr3_aa: CASKAQGAVDEQYF
v_call: TRBV5-6; j_call: TRBJ1-3; clone_size: .; d_call: .; cdr3_nt: TGTGCCAGCAGCTTGGCCGTCACCCAAGGAAACACCATATATTTT; cdr3_aa: CASSLAVTQGNTIYF
v_call: TRBV15; j_call: TRBJ2-5; clone_size: once; d_call: .; cdr3_nt: TGTGCCACCAGCAGAGTTAAGGCACACCTTACCCAAGAGACCCAGTACTTC; cdr3_aa: CATSRVKAHLTQETQYF
v_call: TRBV12-3/TRBV12-4; j_call: TRBJ1-3; clone_size: .; d_call: .; cdr3_nt: TGTGCCAGCAGTTCGAGGGACCGAAACACCATATATTTT; cdr3_aa: CASSSRDRNTIYF
v_call: TRBV7-8; j_call: TRBJ2-4; clone_size: .; d_call: .; cdr3_nt: TGTGCCAGCAGCGACCGAGGACAGATTCAGTACTTC; cdr3_aa: CASSDRGQIQYF
v_call: TRBV7-2; j_call: TRBJ2-5; clone_size: .; d_call: .; cdr3_nt: TGTGCCAGCAGCTTGTCGCGGGGAGGACAGACCCAGTACTTC; cdr3_aa: CASSLSRGGQTQYF
v_call: TRBV28; j_call: TRBJ2-1; clone_size: .; d_call: .; cdr3_nt: TGTGCCAGCAGTTTAAACCTGGGACTTAATTACAATGAGCAGTTCTTC; cdr3_aa: CASSLNLGLNYNEQFF
v_call: TRBV27; j_call: TRBJ2-7; clone_size: .; d_call: .; cdr3_nt: TGTGCCAGCAGTTTTAGACAAACAGGGGAGCAGTACTTC; cdr3_aa: CASSFRQTGEQYF
v_call: TRBV12-3/TRBV12-4; j_call: TRBJ1-1; clone_size: .; d_call: TRBD1; cdr3_nt: TGTGCCAGCAACAAAGGGGGCCTCACTGAAGCTTTCTTT; cdr3_aa: CASNKGGLTEAFF
v_call: TRBV13; j_call: TRBJ2-5; clone_size: .; d_call: TRBD1; cdr3_nt: TGTGCCAGCAGGAAACGGGACAGGCAAGAGACCCAGTACTTC; cdr3_aa: CASRKRDRQETQYF